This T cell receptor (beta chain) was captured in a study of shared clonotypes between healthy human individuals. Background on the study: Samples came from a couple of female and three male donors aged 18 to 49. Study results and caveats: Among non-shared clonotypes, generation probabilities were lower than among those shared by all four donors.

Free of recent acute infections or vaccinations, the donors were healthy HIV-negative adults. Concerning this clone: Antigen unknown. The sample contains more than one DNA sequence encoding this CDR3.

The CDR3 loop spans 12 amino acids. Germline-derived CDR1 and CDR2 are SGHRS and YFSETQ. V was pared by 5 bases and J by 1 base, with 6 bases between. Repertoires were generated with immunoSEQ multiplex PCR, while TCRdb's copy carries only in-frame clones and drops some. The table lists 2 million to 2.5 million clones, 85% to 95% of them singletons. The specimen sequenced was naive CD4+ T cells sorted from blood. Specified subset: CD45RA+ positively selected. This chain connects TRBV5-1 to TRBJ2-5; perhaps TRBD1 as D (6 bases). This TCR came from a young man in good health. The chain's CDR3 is CASRQGQETQYF. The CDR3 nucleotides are TGCGCCAGCAGACAGGGCCAAGAGACCCAGTACTTC.